The 5 T cell receptor beta chains listed next were all sequenced from one sample in a study of human T cells and chemical hapten exposure. The time point: patch test 1, 2 weeks after DPC sensitization. Treatment defined: therapeutic diphenylcyclopropenone sensitization with weekly scalp DPC. Via MiXCR, TCRdb re-called the RACE reads, giving one row per CDR3 protein. The table records around 99,000 distinct CDR3 sequences, over 10% of them present only once. This material consisted of whole blood, taken in connection with sensitization to the hapten diphenylcyclopropenone (DPC). Receptors originate from a woman in her forties with alopecia areata. Some clones in this sample may be carry-over from other donors' samples.

On this clonotype: One end of the junction fails to match germline, which may point to a read error. The chain has TRBV20-1 and TRBJ1-1, with D possibly TRBD1 on 6 matching bases. This CDR3 contains 14 residues. Germline values: CDR1 DFQATT, CDR2 SNEGSKA (reference sequence). CDR3 nucleotides: TGCAGTGCAGTCTTCGGGGGGCCCCGTACTGAAGCTTTGTTT. This sequence encodes CSAVFGGPRTEALF.

There are a few counts of this clonotype. The V and J genes are TRBV4-2 and TRBJ2-3, with 11 bases that match TRBD2. V shed 3 bases and J 0 bases; nucleotides not matched to a gene: 5. This CDR3 contains 17 residues. The V gene's germline CDR1 is LGHNA and CDR2 YNFKEQ. The CDR3 DNA reads as TGTGCCAGCAGCCATTTGACTAGCGGGACGAGCACAGATACGCAGTATTTT. Its translation: CASSHLTSGTSTDTQYF.

Many counts were recorded for this clonotype. This chain uses TRBV20-1 with TRBJ1-2; 8 bases align to TRBD1. Germline loops: CDR1 DFQATT, CDR2 SNEGSKA (reference sequence). J lost 5 bases, V lost 6 bases, and 2 bases had no gene match. This CDR3 comprises 11 residues. The DNA for the CDR3 is TGCAGTGCCACAGGGGGTTATGGCTACACCTTC. As protein: CSATGGYGYTF.

The chain recombines TRBV4-3 with TRBJ1-1; weak D call: TRBD1 (5 bases). V lost 0 bases and J lost 2, with 16 bases in between. The CDR3 has 17 residues. CDR1 and CDR2 (germline): LGHNA, YSLEER. The CDR3 sequence: CASSQDEPPGVNTEAFF. The CDR3 DNA reads as TGCGCCAGCAGCCAAGATGAGCCTCCGGGGGTAAACACTGAAGCTTTCTTT.

The rearrangement uses TRBV6-2 or TRBV6-3 and TRBJ2-2; TRBD2 might be the D (5 bases). The CDR3 sequence is 15 residues long. Trimming took 7 bases from V and 1 from J, leaving 13 bases between them. Germline CDR1 and CDR2: MNHEY and SVGEGT. CDR3 bases: TGTGCCAGCACCACGGGGTACTTGAACACCGGGGAGCTGTTTTTT. Translated, it gives CASTTGYLNTGELFF.